A selection of T cell receptor beta chains follows, all from one sample in a study of Ad26.COV2.S vaccination and SARS-CoV-2 variants. Profiling relied on immunoSEQ multiplex PCR, and the TCRdb table lists in-frame clones only, not all of them. This table holds 410,000 or so clones, over 75% found once. The sample consisted of peripheral blood, taken in a trial of Ad26.COV2.S vaccine versus placebo. The receptors were sampled from a person aged 18 to 59 who received the Ad26.COV2.S COVID-19 vaccine or a placebo. Each CDR3 is given with its conserved first and last residue. Fields, in order: V gene, D gene, clone size, J gene, CDR3 protein, CDR3 DNA. The D gene is left open where the match is weak. Only part of the rows carry a size: once, few, many, or a class if the clone is expanded.

V gene: TRBV12-3/TRBV12-4; D gene: -; clone size: -; J gene: TRBJ2-5; CDR3 protein: CASSLWASETQYF; CDR3 DNA: TGTGCCAGCAGTTTATGGGCAAGCGAGACCCAGTACTTC
V gene: TRBV6-5; D gene: -; clone size: -; J gene: TRBJ2-6; CDR3 protein: CASRSGANVLTF; CDR3 DNA: TGTGCCAGCAGGTCTGGGGCCAACGTCCTGACTTTC
V gene: TRBV18; D gene: -; clone size: -; J gene: TRBJ1-5; CDR3 protein: CASSPFDQTDQPQHF; CDR3 DNA: TGTGCCAGCTCACCTTTTGACCAAACTGATCAGCCCCAGCATTTT
V gene: TRBV7-6; D gene: TRBD2; clone size: -; J gene: TRBJ2-1; CDR3 protein: CASSLSPQREFSYNEQFF; CDR3 DNA: TGTGCCAGCAGCTTATCACCCCAGCGGGAGTTCTCCTACAATGAGCAGTTCTTC
V gene: TRBV6-4; D gene: TRBD2; clone size: once; J gene: TRBJ2-7; CDR3 protein: CASSALAGAPYEQYF; CDR3 DNA: TGTGCCAGCAGCGCACTAGCGGGGGCTCCCTACGAGCAGTACTTC
V gene: TRBV27; D gene: -; clone size: -; J gene: TRBJ2-7; CDR3 protein: CASSLSDSSYEQYF; CDR3 DNA: TGTGCCAGCAGTTTATCGGACAGCTCCTACGAGCAGTACTTC
V gene: TRBV27; D gene: -; clone size: few; J gene: TRBJ1-6; CDR3 protein: CASSLVGVGQGSSYNSPLHF; CDR3 DNA: TGTGCCAGCAGTTTAGTAGGAGTAGGGCAGGGAAGCTCCTATAATTCACCCCTCCACTTT
V gene: TRBV3-1/TRBV3-2; D gene: TRBD1; clone size: -; J gene: TRBJ2-7; CDR3 protein: CASSQDTGAEQYF; CDR3 DNA: TGTGCCAGCAGCCAGGACACAGGGGCCGAGCAGTACTTC
V gene: TRBV5-6; D gene: -; clone size: -; J gene: TRBJ1-1; CDR3 protein: CASSLGMMNTEAFF; CDR3 DNA: TGTGCCAGCAGCTTGGGTATGATGAACACTGAAGCTTTCTTT
V gene: TRBV7-2; D gene: TRBD2; clone size: -; J gene: TRBJ2-7; CDR3 protein: CASSTPSGLYEQYF; CDR3 DNA: TGTGCCAGCAGCACGCCTAGCGGGCTCTACGAGCAGTACTTC
V gene: TRBV28; D gene: -; clone size: -; J gene: TRBJ1-4; CDR3 protein: CASSLTSTNEKLFF; CDR3 DNA: TGTGCCAGCAGCCTTACCTCAACTAATGAAAAACTGTTTTTT
V gene: TRBV6-2/TRBV6-3; D gene: -; clone size: -; J gene: TRBJ2-3; CDR3 protein: CASSYWVADTQYF; CDR3 DNA: TGTGCCAGCAGTTACTGGGTTGCGGATACGCAGTATTTT
V gene: TRBV28; D gene: TRBD1; clone size: -; J gene: TRBJ1-1; CDR3 protein: CASTGAGTDEAFF; CDR3 DNA: TGTGCCAGCACCGGGGCCGGGACAGATGAAGCTTTCTTT
V gene: TRBV13; D gene: -; clone size: -; J gene: TRBJ2-3; CDR3 protein: CASSLYLRDSNQEDTQYF; CDR3 DNA: TGTGCCAGCAGCTTATATCTCAGGGACTCCAATCAGGAAGATACGCAGTATTTT
V gene: TRBV27; D gene: TRBD1; clone size: -; J gene: TRBJ2-5; CDR3 protein: CASSPRQGALETQYF; CDR3 DNA: TGTGCCAGCAGTCCCAGACAGGGGGCTTTAGAGACCCAGTACTTC
V gene: TRBV5-1; D gene: TRBD2; clone size: -; J gene: TRBJ2-5; CDR3 protein: CASSFGSTSRVETQYF; CDR3 DNA: TGCGCCAGCAGCTTTGGATCGACTAGCCGGGTAGAGACCCAGTACTTC
V gene: TRBV6-2/TRBV6-3; D gene: -; clone size: once; J gene: TRBJ1-1; CDR3 protein: CASSYGEMNTEAFF; CDR3 DNA: TGTGCCAGCAGTTACGGGGAGATGAACACTGAAGCTTTCTTT
V gene: TRBV9; D gene: -; clone size: -; J gene: TRBJ2-7; CDR3 protein: CASSVAGYSYEQYF; CDR3 DNA: TGTGCCAGCAGCGTAGCAGGATACTCCTACGAGCAGTACTTC
V gene: TRBV27; D gene: -; clone size: few; J gene: TRBJ1-1; CDR3 protein: CASRPGAANTEAFF; CDR3 DNA: TGTGCCAGCAGACCGGGGGCTGCTAACACTGAAGCTTTCTTT
V gene: TRBV5-1; D gene: TRBD1; clone size: -; J gene: TRBJ2-7; CDR3 protein: CASGTRPGTADEQYF; CDR3 DNA: TGCGCCAGCGGAACGCGCCCCGGGACAGCGGACGAGCAGTACTTC
V gene: TRBV5-8; D gene: -; clone size: few; J gene: TRBJ2-7; CDR3 protein: CASSFQQGRDEQYF; CDR3 DNA: TGTGCCAGCAGCTTCCAACAGGGGAGGGACGAGCAGTACTTC
V gene: TRBV6-5; D gene: TRBD1; clone size: -; J gene: TRBJ2-7; CDR3 protein: CASSSGQGLYEQYF; CDR3 DNA: TGTGCCAGCAGTTCGGGACAGGGGTTATACGAGCAGTACTTC
V gene: TRBV24-1; D gene: -; clone size: -; J gene: TRBJ2-7; CDR3 protein: CATSDGGTGNIYEQYF; CDR3 DNA: TGTGCCACCAGTGATGGCGGTACAGGGAACATCTACGAGCAGTACTTC
V gene: TRBV7-3; D gene: -; clone size: -; J gene: TRBJ1-6; CDR3 protein: CASSLGPLSPLHF; CDR3 DNA: TGTGCCAGCAGCTTAGGGCCTCTTTCACCCCTCCACTTT
V gene: TRBV23-1; D gene: -; clone size: -; J gene: TRBJ2-1; CDR3 protein: CASSQSTLACYNEQFF; CDR3 DNA: TGCGCCAGCAGTCAATCGACGCTAGCCTGTTACAATGAGCAGTTCTTC
V gene: TRBV7-2; D gene: TRBD2; clone size: -; J gene: TRBJ2-5; CDR3 protein: CASSLVASGQETQYF; CDR3 DNA: TGTGCCAGCAGCTTAGTTGCTAGCGGTCAAGAGACCCAGTACTTC
V gene: TRBV5-1; D gene: -; clone size: -; J gene: TRBJ2-1; CDR3 protein: CASSLAGTEYNEQFF; CDR3 DNA: TGCGCCAGCAGCTTGGCTGGAACCGAATACAATGAGCAGTTCTTC
V gene: TRBV7-3; D gene: -; clone size: few; J gene: TRBJ2-7; CDR3 protein: CASSREWRGTLEQYF; CDR3 DNA: TGTGCCAGCAGCCGGGAGTGGAGGGGCACCCTCGAGCAGTACTTC
V gene: TRBV5-1; D gene: TRBD1; clone size: -; J gene: TRBJ2-1; CDR3 protein: CASSISGTGLFNEQFF; CDR3 DNA: TGCGCCAGCAGCATCTCCGGGACAGGGCTTTTCAATGAGCAGTTCTTC